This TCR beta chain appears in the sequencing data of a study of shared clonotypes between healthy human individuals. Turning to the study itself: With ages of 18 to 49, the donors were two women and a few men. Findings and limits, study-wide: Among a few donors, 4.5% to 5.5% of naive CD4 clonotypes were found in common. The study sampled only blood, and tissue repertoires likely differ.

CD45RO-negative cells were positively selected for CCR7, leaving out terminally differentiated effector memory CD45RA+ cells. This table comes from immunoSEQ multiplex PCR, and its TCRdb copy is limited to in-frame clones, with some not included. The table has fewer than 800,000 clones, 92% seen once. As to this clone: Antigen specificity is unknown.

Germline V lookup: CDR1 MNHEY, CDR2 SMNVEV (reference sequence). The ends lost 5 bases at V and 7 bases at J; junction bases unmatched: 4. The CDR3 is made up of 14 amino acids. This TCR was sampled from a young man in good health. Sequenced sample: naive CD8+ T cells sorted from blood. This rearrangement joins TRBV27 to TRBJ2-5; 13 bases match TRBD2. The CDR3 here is CASSRLAGGGTQYF. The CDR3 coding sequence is TGTGCCAGCAGTCGACTAGCGGGAGGTGGGACCCAGTACTTC.